What follows are 16 T cell receptor beta chains derived from one specimen sequenced in a study of cytomegalovirus exposure and HLA in healthy donors. The PCR was carried out with 60 Vbeta primers and 13 Jbeta primers. Measured with immunoSEQ multiplex PCR; TCRdb has only the in-frame clones, and not every one. In the table there are 55,000 to 70,000 clones, around 62% of which are singletons. Source material: PBMCs. The source is a man aged 40-49 years in good health and CMV-seropositive.

The rearrangement joins TRBV15 to TRBJ2-7; D gene unclear. V lost 3 bases and J lost 2, with 17 bases in between. The CDR3 runs to 16 residues. Looked up from germline, CDR1 is LNHNV and CDR2 is YYDKDF (reference sequence). The CDR3 sequence is CATSSTLTRRAYEQYF. CDR3 sequence (DNA): TGTGCCACCAGCAGTACACTTACGAGGCGAGCCTACGAGCAGTACTTC.

About this clone: Other DNA sequences in this specimen translate into the identical CDR3. V gene TRBV18 combines with J gene TRBJ2-7, with unresolved D. The CDR3 runs to 14 residues. Germline V gives CDR1 KGHSH, CDR2 LQKENI. With 0 bases removed from V and 0 bases from J, the gap between germline ends came to 6 bases. The CDR3 DNA follows: TGTGCCAGCTCACCACCGAGTGGCTCCTACGAGCAGTACTTC. It yields the protein CASSPPSGSYEQYF.

This clone was seen only a few times. The chain combines TRBV25-1 with TRBJ2-7, with 9 nucleotides matching TRBD1. Germline V gene data show CDR1 as MGHDK and CDR2 as SYGVNS. The CDR3 contains 14 residues. J gave up 3 bases and V 4 bases, and 4 bases lay outside the gene matches. CDR3 sequence: CASSATGQGYEQYF. The CDR3, as DNA: TGTGCCAGCAGTGCGACGGGACAGGGCTACGAGCAGTACTTC.

The chain uses TRBV27 and TRBJ2-3; possibly TRBD2 for D (5 bases). From germline, CDR1 is MNHEY and CDR2 SMNVEV (reference sequence). V lost 4 bases to trimming and J lost 9 bases, with 17 bases between them. The CDR3 is made up of 14 amino acids. DNA for the CDR3: TGTGCCAGCAGTTCAACCCCTCGGGATATAACGCAGTATTTT. Translated, it gives CASSSTPRDITQYF.

This rearrangement joins TRBV5-1 to TRBJ1-4; no reliable D call. This CDR3 region has 12 residues. V lost 8 bases, J lost 6 bases, and 11 bases lay in between. The germline gives CDR1 SGHRS, CDR2 YFSETQ. The CDR3 sequence is CASRLGDEKLFF. The CDR3 nucleotides read TGCGCCAGTCGCCTCGGGGATGAAAAACTGTTTTTT.

V gene TRBV4-2 combines with J gene TRBJ2-5, with 13 bases fitting TRBD2. CDR3 length: 16 amino acids. The V segment lost 1 base and the J segment 5 bases; nucleotides outside the gene matches: 4. Germline CDR1 is LGHNA and CDR2 is YNFKEQ. The CDR3 nucleotides are TGTGCCAGCAGCCAAGGGACTAGCGGGGGAGGGGAGACCCAGTACTTC. It is translated as CASSQGTSGGGETQYF.

The chain is built from TRBV5-4 and TRBJ1-4; D unresolved. V was cut by 3 bases and J by 5 bases, with 11 bases left in between. The CDR3 sequence is 14 residues long. Germline-derived CDR1 and CDR2 are SGHNT and YYREEE (reference sequence). In DNA, the CDR3 is TGTGCCAGCAGCTACGGACCGGGGAATGAAAAACTGTTTTTT. Translated, it gives CASSYGPGNEKLFF.

This rearrangement joins TRBV6-1 to TRBJ2-5, with D perhaps TRBD1 (6 bases). Matching the DNA end better, TRBJ2-7 makes the J call doubtful. This CDR3 has 13 residues. Looked up from germline, CDR1 is MNHNS and CDR2 is SASEGT. The CDR3 protein is CASSRAGEYEQYF. The DNA of the CDR3 is TGTGCCAGCAGTCGGGCAGGGGAGTACGAGCAGTACTTC.

This clone was detected a few times. The V call is TRBV4-2, the J call TRBJ2-5; tentative D call: TRBD1 (6 bases). Trimming shortened V by 0 bases and J by 5 bases, and 13 bases separated the two germline ends. The CDR3 spans 15 residues. Germline lookup yields CDR1 LGHNA and CDR2 YNFKEQ. CDR3 DNA: TGTGCCAGCAGCCAAGAGGCGGCAGGGGTCGAGACCCAGTACTTC. Encoded protein: CASSQEAAGVETQYF.

This chain uses TRBV6-5 with TRBJ2-1, with 7 bases fitting TRBD2. Germline loops: CDR1 MNHEY, CDR2 SVGAGI. Trimming took 6 bases from V and 2 from J; bases not matched to a gene: 4. This CDR3 spans 14 amino acids. The CDR3 sequence is CASRAGDAYNEQFF. The CDR3 nucleotides read TGTGCCAGCAGGGCGGGAGACGCCTACAATGAGCAGTTCTTC.

This clone has a single count. The chain couples TRBV5-8 to TRBJ1-1; D is possibly TRBD1 (6 bases). Germline lookup yields CDR1 SGHTS and CDR2 YDEGEE. CDR3 length: 15 residues. Trimming cost V 4 bases and J 0 bases, with 13 bases left between them. This CDR3 is CASSLTQGMNTEAFF. As DNA, the CDR3 is TGTGCCAGCAGCCTAACACAGGGTATGAACACTGAAGCTTTCTTT.

This rearrangement joins TRBV2 to TRBJ1-2, with 9 bases matching TRBD1. V lost 9 bases, J lost 5 bases, and 7 bases stayed unmatched. The CDR3 sequence is 13 residues long. Per the germline V gene, CDR1 is SNHLY and CDR2 is FYNNEI. The CDR3, as DNA: TGTGCCAGTTCGACAGGGGGATGGTATGGCTACACCTTC. It translates to CASSTGGWYGYTF.

The V gene is TRBV6-5, the J gene TRBJ1-2; 8 bases match TRBD1. With V trimmed by 0 bases and J by 4 bases, 4 bases remained unmatched. The CDR3 totals 15 residues. The germline V gene has CDR1 MNHEY and CDR2 SVGAGI. CDR3 bases: TGTGCCAGCAGTTACTCTTTAACAGGGGGCTATGGCTACACCTTC. Translating it yields CASSYSLTGGYGYTF.

The CDR3 bases are TGTGCCTGGAGTGTAGGGACAGGCCCCTACGAGCAGTACTTC. Amino acids: CAWSVGTGPYEQYF. The chain is built from TRBV30 and TRBJ2-5, with TRBD1 identical over 8 bases. The J call may not be correct, given that the DNA end is closer to TRBJ2-7. The CDR3 sequence is 14 residues long. The V gene's germline CDR1 is GTSNPN and CDR2 SVGIG (reference sequence).

This clone was recorded a few times. CDR3 nucleotide sequence: TGTGCCAGCAGTTACAGGGGGTATACTGAAGCTTTCTTT. It yields the protein CASSYRGYTEAFF. V and J are TRBV27 and TRBJ1-1; 8 positions agree with TRBD1. The junction had 3 bases not matched to a gene; V was cut back by 4 bases and J by 5 bases. The CDR3 sequence is 13 residues long. Germline CDR1 MNHEY, CDR2 SMNVEV (reference sequence).

The chain couples TRBV4-2 to TRBJ1-1; no clear D gene. Deletions cut 0 bases from V and 1 base from J, with 24 bases between. The CDR3 is 20 residues long. CDR1 and CDR2 from the germline V gene are LGHNA and YNFKEQ. The CDR3 reads CASSQDSDRAGGRGNTEAFF. The CDR3 nucleotides are TGTGCCAGCAGCCAAGATTCCGATAGAGCAGGAGGCCGCGGGAACACTGAAGCTTTCTTT.